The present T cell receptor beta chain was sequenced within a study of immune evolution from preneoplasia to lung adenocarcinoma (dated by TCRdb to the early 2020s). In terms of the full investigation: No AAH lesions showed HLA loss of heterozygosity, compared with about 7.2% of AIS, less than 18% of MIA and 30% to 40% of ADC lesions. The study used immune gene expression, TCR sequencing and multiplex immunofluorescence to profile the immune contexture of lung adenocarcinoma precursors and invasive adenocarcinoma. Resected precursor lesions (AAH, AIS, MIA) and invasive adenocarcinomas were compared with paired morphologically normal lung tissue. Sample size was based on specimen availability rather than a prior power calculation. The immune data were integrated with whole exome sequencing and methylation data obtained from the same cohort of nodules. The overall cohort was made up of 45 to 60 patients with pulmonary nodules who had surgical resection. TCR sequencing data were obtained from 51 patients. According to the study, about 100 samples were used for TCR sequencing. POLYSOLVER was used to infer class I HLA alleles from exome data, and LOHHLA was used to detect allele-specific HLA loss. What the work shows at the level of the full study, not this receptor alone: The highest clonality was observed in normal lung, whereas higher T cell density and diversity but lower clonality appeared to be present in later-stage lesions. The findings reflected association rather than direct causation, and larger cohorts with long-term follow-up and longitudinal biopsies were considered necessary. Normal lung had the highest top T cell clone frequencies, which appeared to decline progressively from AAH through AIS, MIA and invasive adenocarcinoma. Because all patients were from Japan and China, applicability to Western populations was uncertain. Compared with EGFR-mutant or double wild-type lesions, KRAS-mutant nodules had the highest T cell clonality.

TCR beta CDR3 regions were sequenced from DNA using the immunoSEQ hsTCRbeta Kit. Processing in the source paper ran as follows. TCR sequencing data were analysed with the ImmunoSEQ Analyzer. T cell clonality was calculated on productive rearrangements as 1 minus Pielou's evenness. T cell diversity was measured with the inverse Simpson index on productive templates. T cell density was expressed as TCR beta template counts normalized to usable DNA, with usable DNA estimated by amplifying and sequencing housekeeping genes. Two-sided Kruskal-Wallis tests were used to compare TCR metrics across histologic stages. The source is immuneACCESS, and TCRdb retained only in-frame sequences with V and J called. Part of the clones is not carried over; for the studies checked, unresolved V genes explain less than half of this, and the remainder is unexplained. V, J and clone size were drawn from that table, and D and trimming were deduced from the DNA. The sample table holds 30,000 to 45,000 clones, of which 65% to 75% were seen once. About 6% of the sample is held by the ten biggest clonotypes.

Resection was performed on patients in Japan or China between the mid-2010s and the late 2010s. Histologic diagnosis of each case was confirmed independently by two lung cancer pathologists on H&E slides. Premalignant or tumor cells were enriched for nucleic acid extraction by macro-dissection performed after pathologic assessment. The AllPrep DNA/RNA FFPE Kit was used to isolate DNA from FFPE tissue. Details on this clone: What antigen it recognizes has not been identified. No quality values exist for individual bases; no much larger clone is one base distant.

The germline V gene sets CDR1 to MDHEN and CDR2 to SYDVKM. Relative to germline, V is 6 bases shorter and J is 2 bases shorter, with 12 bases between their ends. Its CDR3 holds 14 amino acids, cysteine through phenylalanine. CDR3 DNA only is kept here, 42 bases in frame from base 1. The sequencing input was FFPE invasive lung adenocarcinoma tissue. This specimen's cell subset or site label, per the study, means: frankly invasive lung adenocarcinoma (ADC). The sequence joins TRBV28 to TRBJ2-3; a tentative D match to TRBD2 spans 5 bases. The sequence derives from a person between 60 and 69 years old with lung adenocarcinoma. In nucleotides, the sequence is TGTGCCAGCAGCGTGCAGCGGTCCACAGATACGCAGTATTTT. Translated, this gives CASSVQRSTDTQYF.